Below are 3 T cell receptor beta chains sequenced from a single sample in a study of T cells expressing NK-cell markers. TCRdb derives one entry per CDR3 protein from the 5' RACE reads, leaving out DNA. This repertoire includes 350,000 to 400,000 distinct CDR3 sequences. Sequences were obtained from blood T cells: a sorted CD56 or NKG2C T cell subset, CD4+ or CD8+ T cells, or bulk PBMC T cells (not recorded which). These receptors were collected from a woman in her forties or fifties in good health.

The chain joins TRBV5-1 to TRBJ2-3; the D call from TCRdb, TRBD2, cannot be confirmed without DNA. Germline V gene lookup returns CDR1 SGHRS and CDR2 YFSETQ. The CDR3 has 15 residues. The CDR3 sequence is CASSSGTRDTDTQYF.

This chain uses TRBV5-1 with TRBJ2-3; the D call of TRBD1 rests on TCRdb alone, since no DNA is present to check it. The germline gives CDR1 SGHRS, CDR2 YFSETQ. This CDR3 spans 16 amino acids. CDR3: CASSPGQLRPADTQYF. Together with reference TRBV5-1 and TRBJ2-3, the CDR3 gives the full variable domain: KAGVTQTPRYLIKTRGQQVTLSCSPISGHRSVSWYQQTPGQGLQFLFEYFSETQRNKGNFPGRFSGRQFSNSRSEMNVSTLELGDSALYLCASSPGQLRPADTQYFGPGTRLTVL.

The rearrangement links TRBV12-3 or TRBV12-4 to TRBJ2-1; no DNA is available, so the TRBD1 call from TCRdb remains unchecked. This CDR3 region has 13 residues. This CDR3 reads CASSSRPSNEQFF.